This TCR beta chain was captured by sequencing in a study of PD-1 blockade in classical Hodgkin lymphoma. The CDR3 loop spans 15 amino acids. Germline CDR1 and CDR2: SGHAT and FQNNGV. V lost 5 bases and J lost 0, with 11 bases in between. With no exception, relapse followed autologous stem cell transplantation in all patients, and brentuximab vedotin exposure varied. Remarks on this clone: The antigen is undetermined.

General study results and limits: CD4+ TCR diversity, unlike CD8+, climbed significantly by C4D1. Patients excluded were those beginning nivolumab under 1 year after ASCT. Newly diagnosed and completely responding patients shared comparable baseline diversity.

Measured with immunoSEQ multiplex PCR; TCRdb has only the in-frame clones, and not every one. The sample yields 43,000 or so clones, around nine tenths seen once. This receptor was obtained from a human donor with classical Hodgkin lymphoma. The chain has TRBV11-2 and TRBJ1-5; unclear D gene. Sequenced here: peripheral blood mononuclear cells (PBMCs), sampled at baseline. The CDR3 DNA reads TGTGCCAGCAGCCTAGGGCTTCATAGCAATCAGCCCCAGCATTTT. Amino acids: CASSLGLHSNQPQHF.